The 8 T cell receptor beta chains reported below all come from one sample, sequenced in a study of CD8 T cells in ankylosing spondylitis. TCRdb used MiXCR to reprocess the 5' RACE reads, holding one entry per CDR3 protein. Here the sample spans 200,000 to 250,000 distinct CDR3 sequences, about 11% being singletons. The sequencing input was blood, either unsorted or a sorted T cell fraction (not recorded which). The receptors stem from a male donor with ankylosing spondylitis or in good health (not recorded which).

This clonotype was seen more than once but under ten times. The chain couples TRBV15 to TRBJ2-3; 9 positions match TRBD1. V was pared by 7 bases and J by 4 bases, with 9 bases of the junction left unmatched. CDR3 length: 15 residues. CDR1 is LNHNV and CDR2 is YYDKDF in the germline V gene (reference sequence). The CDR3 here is CATKPEQGAADTQYF. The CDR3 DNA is TGTGCCACCAAACCTGAACAGGGGGCTGCAGATACGCAGTATTTT.

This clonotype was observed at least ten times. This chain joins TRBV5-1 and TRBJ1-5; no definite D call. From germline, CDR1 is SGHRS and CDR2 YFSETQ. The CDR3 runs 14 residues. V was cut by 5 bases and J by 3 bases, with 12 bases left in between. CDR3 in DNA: TGCGCCAGCAGTTTCGACGGCCTCAATCAGCCCCAGCATTTT. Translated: CASSFDGLNQPQHF.

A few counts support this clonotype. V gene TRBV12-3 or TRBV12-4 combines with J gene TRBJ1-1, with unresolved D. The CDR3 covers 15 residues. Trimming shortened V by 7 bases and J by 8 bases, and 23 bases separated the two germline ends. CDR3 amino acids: CASTQETPPFGEAFF. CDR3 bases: TGTGCCAGCACCCAAGAGACCCCCCCTTTTGGGGAAGCTTTCTTT.

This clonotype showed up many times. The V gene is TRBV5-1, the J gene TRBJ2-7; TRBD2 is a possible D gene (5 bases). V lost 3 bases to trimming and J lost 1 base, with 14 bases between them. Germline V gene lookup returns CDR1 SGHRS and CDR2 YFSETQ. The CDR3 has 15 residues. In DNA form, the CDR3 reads TGCGCCAGCAGCTCAAACTCAGCGGCTTCCTACGAGCAGTACTTC. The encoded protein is CASSSNSAASYEQYF.

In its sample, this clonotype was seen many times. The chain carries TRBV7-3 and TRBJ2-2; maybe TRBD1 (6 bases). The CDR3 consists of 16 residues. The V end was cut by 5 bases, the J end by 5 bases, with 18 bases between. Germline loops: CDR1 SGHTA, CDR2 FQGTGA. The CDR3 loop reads CASSRRRAGDTGELFF. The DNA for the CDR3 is TGTGCCAGCAGCCGCCGAAGGGCAGGGGATACCGGGGAGCTGTTTTTT.

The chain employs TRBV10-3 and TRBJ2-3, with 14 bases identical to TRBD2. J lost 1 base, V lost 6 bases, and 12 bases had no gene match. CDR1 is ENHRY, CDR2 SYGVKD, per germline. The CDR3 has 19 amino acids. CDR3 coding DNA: TGTGCCATCAGGGGAGCAGGGACTAGCGGGGGAAGTGGCACAGATACGCAGTATTTT. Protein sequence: CAIRGAGTSGGSGTDTQYF.

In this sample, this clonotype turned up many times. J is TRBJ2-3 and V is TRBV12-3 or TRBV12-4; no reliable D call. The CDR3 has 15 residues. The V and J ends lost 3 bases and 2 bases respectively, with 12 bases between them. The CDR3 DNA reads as TGTGCCAGCAGTTTTGGCGTATACCCCACAGATACGCAGTATTTT. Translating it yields CASSFGVYPTDTQYF.

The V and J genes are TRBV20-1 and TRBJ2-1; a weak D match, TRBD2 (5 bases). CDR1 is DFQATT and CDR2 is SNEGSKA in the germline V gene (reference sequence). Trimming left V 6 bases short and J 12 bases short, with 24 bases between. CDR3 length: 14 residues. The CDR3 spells CSASPPGNFIGQFF. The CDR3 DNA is TGCAGTGCCAGTCCCCCGGGAAATTTCATCGGGCAGTTCTTC.